A selection of T cell receptor beta chains follows, all from one sample in a study of shared clonotypes between healthy human individuals. The assay was immunoSEQ multiplex PCR, and TCRdb's table has in-frame clones only and misses some. The sample includes about 2.2 million clones, 93% of them seen just once. The sequenced material came from naive CD8+ T cells from PBMCs. These receptors all come from a man aged 18 to 29 in good health. Some clones in this sample may be carry-over from other donors' samples. Each CDR3 is given with its conserved first and last residue. Each record gives: V gene, clone size, J gene, D gene, CDR3 protein, CDR3 DNA. D genes are given only for firm matches. Clone size, where shown, is once, few, many, or a class for clones that have expanded.

TRBV9	NA	TRBJ2-7	TRBD1	CASSVGTGVSYEQYF	TGTGCCAGCAGCGTGGGGACAGGGGTAAGCTACGAGCAGTACTTC
TRBV7-2	NA	TRBJ2-7	NA	CASRFTREPLYEQYF	TGTGCCAGCAGGTTTACCCGTGAACCCCTCTACGAGCAGTACTTC
TRBV19	NA	TRBJ1-1	NA	CASSISRGTEAFF	TGTGCCAGTAGTATTTCCAGGGGCACTGAAGCTTTCTTT
TRBV29-1	NA	TRBJ2-1	NA	CSAETGAGIHQFF	TGCAGCGCTGAGACAGGAGCGGGGATACACCAGTTCTTC
TRBV14	once	TRBJ2-7	TRBD2	CASSPLLAGVYEQYF	TGTGCCAGCAGCCCCCTCTTAGCGGGAGTCTACGAGCAGTACTTC
TRBV5-1	NA	TRBJ2-3	TRBD2	CASSPTTGLAGPRDTQYF	TGCGCCAGCAGCCCCACCACCGGACTAGCGGGACCCCGAGATACGCAGTATTTT
TRBV27	NA	TRBJ1-5	TRBD1	CASSPDRGVGRPQHF	TGTGCCAGCAGCCCGGACAGGGGAGTGGGTCGGCCCCAGCATTTT
TRBV7-2	NA	TRBJ2-7	TRBD2	CASTLAGGPYEQYF	TGTGCCAGCACATTAGCGGGAGGCCCCTACGAGCAGTACTTC
TRBV5-6	NA	TRBJ2-2	TRBD2	CASSLMVAGPWGELFF	TGTGCCAGCAGCTTGATGGTAGCGGGACCCTGGGGGGAGCTGTTTTTT
TRBV14	NA	TRBJ1-5	NA	CASSQNRVNQPQPQHF	TGTGCCAGCAGCCAAAACCGGGTCAATCAACCCCAGCCCCAGCATTTT
TRBV15	NA	TRBJ2-5	NA	CATSRDSMATQYF	TGTGCCACCAGCAGAGATTCCATGGCGACCCAGTACTTC
TRBV21-1	NA	TRBJ2-5	NA	CASSTGGTVQETQYF	TGTGCCAGCAGCACGGGAGGGACAGTGCAAGAGACCCAGTACTTC
TRBV9	NA	TRBJ2-7	TRBD2	CASSTGTSGSPYEQYF	TGTGCCAGCAGCACTGGGACTAGCGGGAGCCCCTACGAGCAGTACTTC
TRBV29-1	NA	TRBJ1-1	NA	CSVGYGGVAFF	TGCAGCGTTGGCTATGGGGGTGTAGCTTTCTTT
TRBV2	NA	TRBJ1-2	NA	CASSEGLGYTF	TGTGCCAGCAGTGAAGGGCTTGGCTACACCTTC
TRBV11-2	once	TRBJ2-7	TRBD1	CASSLNGQGYYEQYF	TGTGCCAGCAGCTTAAACGGACAGGGGTACTACGAGCAGTACTTC
TRBV4-2	NA	TRBJ2-1	TRBD2	CASSRLSGRKDNEQFF	TGTGCCAGCAGCCGATTAAGCGGGAGAAAAGACAATGAGCAGTTCTTC
TRBV7-9	NA	TRBJ1-1	TRBD1	CASSTDRGRDTEAFF	TGTGCCAGCAGCACCGACAGGGGGCGGGATACTGAAGCTTTCTTT
TRBV7-9	NA	TRBJ2-1	TRBD1	CASSFAGTGGNEQFF	TGTGCCAGCAGCTTTGCCGGGACAGGGGGAAATGAGCAGTTCTTC
TRBV7-3	NA	TRBJ2-2	NA	CASSPRGLRSNTGELFF	TGTGCCAGCAGCCCCCGGGGCTTGAGGTCGAACACCGGGGAGCTGTTTTTT